These 22 T cell receptor beta chains share one sample of origin, sequenced in a study of blood T cell repertoires in COVID-19. Method: immunoSEQ multiplex PCR; TCRdb's copy keeps in-frame clones and lacks some. Of 350,000 to 550,000 clones in the sample, 70% to 90% were seen once. The sample consisted of PBMCs or T cells enriched from blood (not recorded which). The receptor set was obtained from a woman aged 18-29 years with acute COVID-19.

Regarding this clone: The same CDR3 can be traced to other DNA sequences in this sample. This sequence joins TRBV7-9 and TRBJ1-1, with 10 bases identical to TRBD1. This CDR3 is 15 amino acids long. Looked up from germline, CDR1 is SEHNR and CDR2 is FQNEAQ (reference sequence). V was pared by 5 bases and J by 1 base, with 4 bases of the junction left unmatched. The CDR3 loop is CASSLGTGANTEAFF. CDR3 sequence (DNA): TGTGCCAGCAGCCTAGGGACAGGGGCGAACACTGAAGCTTTCTTT.

The chain links TRBV30 to TRBJ1-1; TRBD1 agrees at 11 bases. This CDR3 is 15 amino acids long. V was pared by 3 bases and J by 11 bases, with 14 bases of the junction left unmatched. Looked up from germline, CDR1 is GTSNPN and CDR2 is SVGIG (reference sequence). CDR3: CAWRNTDRGLSAAFF. In DNA, the CDR3 is TGTGCCTGGAGGAATACGGACAGGGGGCTGTCTGCGGCTTTCTTT.

V gene TRBV18 combines with J gene TRBJ1-3; D perhaps matches TRBD1 (5 bases). This CDR3 has 16 amino acids. The V end was cut by 3 bases, the J end by 0 bases, with 12 bases between. The germline CDR1 and CDR2 sequences are KGHSH and LQKENI. CDR3 residues: CASSPTGTLSGNTIYF. The CDR3, as DNA: TGTGCCAGCTCACCTACAGGTACTCTCTCTGGAAACACCATATATTTT.

This chain joins TRBV4-1 and TRBJ1-2; TRBD1 is a possible D gene (5 bases). Trimming shortened V by 1 base and J by 8 bases, and 20 bases separated the two germline ends. This CDR3 contains 16 residues. Germline loops: CDR1 MGHRA, CDR2 YSYEKL. The CDR3 here is CASSQGLQGKVGGYTF. CDR3 DNA: TGCGCCAGCAGCCAAGGATTGCAGGGCAAGGTCGGCGGCTACACCTTC.

This rearrangement joins TRBV27 to TRBJ2-1; D uncertain. The germline gives CDR1 MNHEY, CDR2 SMNVEV (reference sequence). The V gene lost 5 bases and the J gene lost 0 bases, with 8 bases spanning the gap. CDR3 length equals 14 residues. The CDR3 nucleotides read TGTGCCAGCAGTCTCGGTAGCTCCTACAATGAGCAGTTCTTC. It yields the protein CASSLGSSYNEQFF.

This chain joins TRBV27 and TRBJ1-6; TRBD1 agrees at 7 bases. This CDR3 contains 14 residues. Germline V gives CDR1 MNHEY, CDR2 SMNVEV (reference sequence). Trimming took 8 bases from V and 3 from J; bases not matched to a gene: 4. The CDR3 loop is CASRQGDYNSPLHF. Written as DNA, the CDR3 is TGTGCCAGCCGCCAGGGGGACTATAATTCACCCCTCCACTTT.

This clone was seen a single time. The chain couples TRBV7-2 to TRBJ2-1, with 9 bases lining up with TRBD2. Germline loops: CDR1 SGHTA, CDR2 FQGNSA. V trimming: 5 bases; J trimming: 4 bases; junction bases outside the gene matches: 6. This CDR3 contains 15 residues. The chain's CDR3 is CASSLSGGIYNEQFF. Written as DNA, the CDR3 is TGTGCCAGCAGCCTCAGCGGGGGGATTTACAATGAGCAGTTCTTC. The full variable domain, its missing parts supplied by reference TRBV7-2 and TRBJ2-1, is GAGVSQSPSNKVTEKGKDVELRCDPISGHTALYWYRQSLGQGLEFLIYFQGNSAPDKSGLPSDRFSAERTGGSVSTLTIQRTQQEDSAVYLCASSLSGGIYNEQFFGPGTRLTVL.

The rearrangement uses TRBV12-3 or TRBV12-4 and TRBJ2-1, with 12 bases aligning to TRBD2. V dropped 3 bases and J dropped 15; count of bases not matched to a gene: 6. This CDR3 has 13 residues. CDR3 in amino acids: CASSLTSGGPVFF. The CDR3 DNA reads as TGTGCCAGCAGTTTGACTAGCGGGGGACCGGTGTTCTTC.

J is TRBJ1-5 and V is TRBV11-2; D remains unclear. This CDR3 spans 13 amino acids. V lost 5 bases and J 6 bases, leaving 11 bases between the germline ends. Germline loops: CDR1 SGHAT, CDR2 FQNNGV. The CDR3 sequence is CASSPVESQPQHF. CDR3 bases: TGTGCCAGCAGCCCGGTAGAGTCTCAGCCCCAGCATTTT.

V gene TRBV6-4 combines with J gene TRBJ1-4; 8 bases are a match to TRBD1. With V trimmed by 2 bases and J by 6 bases, 8 bases remained unmatched. CDR1 is MRHNA, CDR2 SNTAGT, per germline. The CDR3 is 16 residues long. CDR3 DNA sequence: TGTGCCAGCAGTGACCCCGAATCGACAGGGGATGAAAAACTGTTTTTT. Translating it yields CASSDPESTGDEKLFF.

This sequence joins TRBV6-4 and TRBJ1-6; possible D gene TRBD1, 5 bases. Germline V gives CDR1 MRHNA, CDR2 SNTAGT. CDR3 length: 13 residues. With 3 bases removed from V and 10 bases from J, the gap between germline ends came to 10 bases. The CDR3 loop reads CASSESGYSPLHF. CDR3 in DNA: TGTGCCAGCAGTGAGTCAGGGTACTCACCCCTCCACTTT.

V gene TRBV10-2 combines with J gene TRBJ1-2; 9 nucleotides agree with TRBD1. V shed 2 bases, J shed 7 bases, and the junction held 2 bases outside the gene matches. Germline V gives CDR1 WSHSY, CDR2 SAAADI. The CDR3 sequence is 13 residues long. Here the CDR3 reads CASSERGQGGYTF. The CDR3 bases are TGCGCCAGCAGTGAGAGGGGACAGGGTGGCTACACCTTC.

The genes are TRBV9 and TRBJ2-3, with 9 bases matching TRBD2. CDR1 is SGDLS, CDR2 YYNGEE, per germline. The V and J ends lost 1 base and 3 bases, in that order; junction bases with no gene match: 3. The CDR3 length is 15 residues. The DNA of the CDR3 is TGTGCCAGCAGCGTATCAGCGGGGGGAACAGATACGCAGTATTTT. Its translation: CASSVSAGGTDTQYF.

This clone was seen once. The chain uses TRBV2 and TRBJ2-3; 10 nucleotides align to TRBD2. V lost 7 bases to trimming and J lost 4 bases; unmatched junction nucleotides: 8. Germline-derived CDR1 and CDR2 are SNHLY and FYNNEI. There are 15 residues in the CDR3. CDR3 sequence: CASMGAGGFPDTQYF. CDR3 DNA: TGTGCCAGCATGGGAGCGGGAGGGTTCCCAGATACGCAGTATTTT. The variable domain in full, completed from reference TRBV2 and TRBJ2-3, reads EPEVTQTPSHQVTQMGQEVILRCVPISNHLYFYWYRQILGQKVEFLVSFYNNEISEKSEIFDDQFSVERPDGSNFTLKIRSTKLEDSAMYFCASMGAGGFPDTQYFGPGTRLTVL.

The chain has TRBV7-2 and TRBJ2-7, with TRBD2 matching 10 bases. The CDR3 spans 16 residues. Germline CDR1 SGHTA, CDR2 FQGNSA. The trim removed 1 base at V and 5 bases at J, leaving 8 bases unmatched. The CDR3 protein is CASSLDGTSEVHEQYF. CDR3 nucleotide sequence: TGTGCCAGCAGCTTAGACGGGACTAGCGAGGTCCACGAGCAGTACTTC.

The chain combines TRBV7-8 with TRBJ1-3; weak D call: TRBD1 (6 bases). CDR3 length equals 14 residues. In germline, CDR1 is SGHVS, CDR2 FQNEAQ. V gave up 5 bases and J gave up 2 bases, with 10 bases separating them. In DNA, the CDR3 is TGTGCCAGCAGCCCAGGGGCGGCTGGAAACACCATATATTTT. Its protein product is CASSPGAAGNTIYF.

The CDR3 protein is CASSARWTGGRETQYF. As DNA, the CDR3 is TGCGCCAGCAGCGCACGCTGGACAGGCGGGCGGGAGACCCAGTACTTC. The chain joins TRBV5-1 to TRBJ2-5; 7 bases agree with TRBD1. J lost 5 bases, V lost 4 bases, and 14 bases had no gene match. The germline gives CDR1 SGHRS, CDR2 YFSETQ. The CDR3 spans 16 residues.

The J gene is TRBJ1-3, the V gene TRBV5-5; 7 bases line up with TRBD1. Germline loops: CDR1 SGHKS, CDR2 YYEKEE (reference sequence). The CDR3 contains 16 residues. The V and J ends lost 4 bases and 0 bases, in that order; junction bases with no gene match: 7. This chain's CDR3 is CASSPWTGGSGNTIYF. CDR3 sequence (DNA): TGTGCCAGCAGCCCCTGGACAGGCGGCTCTGGAAACACCATATATTTT.

A single count supports this clone. V and J are TRBV5-8 and TRBJ1-4; no firm D call. Germline V gene lookup returns CDR1 SGHTS and CDR2 YDEGEE. CDR3 length: 13 residues. The V and J ends lost 2 bases and 7 bases respectively, with 9 bases between them. The CDR3 region is CASSFAGSEKLFF. CDR3 sequence (DNA): TGTGCCAGCAGCTTCGCTGGGAGTGAAAAACTGTTTTTT.

A remark on this clone: This sample also contains other DNA sequences that code for the same CDR3. The J gene is TRBJ2-7, the V gene TRBV28, with TRBD2 matching 12 bases. There are 15 residues in the CDR3. V was pared by 5 bases and J by 3 bases, with 5 bases of the junction left unmatched. Germline lookup yields CDR1 MDHEN and CDR2 SYDVKM. The CDR3 spells CASSLWTSGNYEQYF. As DNA, the CDR3 is TGTGCCAGCAGTCTCTGGACTAGCGGGAACTACGAGCAGTACTTC.

DNA for the CDR3: TGCAGCGTTGACAGGGGTTCCGACGAGCAGTACTTC. It yields the protein CSVDRGSDEQYF. J is TRBJ2-7 and V is TRBV29-1; the D gene is possibly TRBD1 (6 bases). Germline-derived CDR1 and CDR2 are SQVTM and ANQGSEA. V shed 3 bases and J shed 5 bases, with 11 bases lying between them. CDR3 size: 12 residues.

The chain uses TRBV12-5 and TRBJ1-4; D is unresolved. The CDR3 is made up of 14 amino acids. The germline gives CDR1 LGHNT, CDR2 FRNRAP. The V gene lost 11 bases and the J gene lost 8 bases, with 21 bases spanning the gap. For the CDR3, the DNA is TGTGCTTCCGCCGGAGAGCATAGAAAGGAAAAACTGTTTTTT. Translation: CASAGEHRKEKLFF.